The source of this T cell receptor beta chain is a study of identical twins. Germline V gives CDR1 DFQATT, CDR2 SNEGSKA (reference sequence). V dropped 6 bases and J dropped 5 bases, with 20 bases sitting between them. The CDR3 runs to 14 residues. In its sample, this clonotype was seen many times. Its matching antigen is unknown. Study observations and caveats: The abundant beta clonotypes from cord blood had fewer insertions, and memory repertoires had none of this. Less excess twin sharing appeared in beta out-of-frame sequences. Invariant T cells like MAIT and iNKT could partly confound the zero-insertion analyses.

A universal primer site was created by template switching, with the cDNA bearing unique molecular identifiers. One entry per CDR3 protein, called by TCRdb with MiXCR from the 5' RACE reads. The sample carries a few hundred thousand distinct CDR3 sequences, less than 20% recorded once. This chain joins TRBV20-1 and TRBJ2-7; D perhaps matches TRBD2 (6 bases). The sequenced sample was naive T cells sorted from blood. The receptor's source is a man aged 45-65 years in good health. The CDR3 loop reads CSAAEAGRMDEQYF. CDR3 bases: TGCAGTGCGGCGGAGGCGGGGCGCATGGACGAGCAGTACTTC.